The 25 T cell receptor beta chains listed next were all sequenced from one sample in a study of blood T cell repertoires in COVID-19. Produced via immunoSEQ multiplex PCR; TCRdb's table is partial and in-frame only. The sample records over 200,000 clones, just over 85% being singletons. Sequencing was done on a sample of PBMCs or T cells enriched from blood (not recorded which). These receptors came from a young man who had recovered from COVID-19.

Written as DNA, the CDR3 is TGTGCCAGTAGGAGGGCGGGCTATGGCAATGAGCAGTTCTTC. This gives the protein CASRRAGYGNEQFF. The chain couples TRBV19 to TRBJ2-1; tentatively, D is TRBD2 (5 bases). Trimming pared 6 bases from V and 6 bases from J, leaving 15 bases between. This CDR3 has 14 amino acids. Germline CDR1 is LNHDA and CDR2 is SQIVND (reference sequence).

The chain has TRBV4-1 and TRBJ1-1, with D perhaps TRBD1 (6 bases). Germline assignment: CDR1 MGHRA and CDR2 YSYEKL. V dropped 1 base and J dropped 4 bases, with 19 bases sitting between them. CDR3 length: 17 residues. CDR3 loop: CASSQVGAGQGSTEAFF. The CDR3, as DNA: TGCGCCAGCAGCCAAGTTGGGGCAGGGCAGGGGAGCACTGAAGCTTTCTTT.

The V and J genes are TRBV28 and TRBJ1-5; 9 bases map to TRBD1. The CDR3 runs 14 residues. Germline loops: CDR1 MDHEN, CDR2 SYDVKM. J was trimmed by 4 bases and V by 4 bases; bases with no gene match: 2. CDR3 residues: CASSSTGGNQPQHF. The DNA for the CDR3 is TGTGCCAGCAGTTCGACAGGGGGAAATCAGCCCCAGCATTTT. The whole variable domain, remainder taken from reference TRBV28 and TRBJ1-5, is DVKVTQSSRYLVKRTGEKVFLECVQDMDHENMFWYRQDPGLGLRLIYFSYDVKMKEKGDIPEGYSVSREKKERFSLILESASTNQTSMYLCASSSTGGNQPQHFGDGTRLSIL.

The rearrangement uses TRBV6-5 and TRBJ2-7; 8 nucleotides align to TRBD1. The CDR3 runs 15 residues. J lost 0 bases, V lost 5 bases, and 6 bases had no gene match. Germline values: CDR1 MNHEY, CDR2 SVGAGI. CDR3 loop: CASSPGQGTSYEQYF. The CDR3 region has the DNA TGTGCCAGCAGTCCCGGACAGGGAACCTCCTACGAGCAGTACTTC.

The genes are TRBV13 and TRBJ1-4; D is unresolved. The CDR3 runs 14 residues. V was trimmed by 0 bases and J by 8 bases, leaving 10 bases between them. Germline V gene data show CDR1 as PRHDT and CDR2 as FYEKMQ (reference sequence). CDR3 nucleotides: TGTGCCAGCAGCTTAGGGTTTTCTGGCGAAAAACTGTTTTTT. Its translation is CASSLGFSGEKLFF.

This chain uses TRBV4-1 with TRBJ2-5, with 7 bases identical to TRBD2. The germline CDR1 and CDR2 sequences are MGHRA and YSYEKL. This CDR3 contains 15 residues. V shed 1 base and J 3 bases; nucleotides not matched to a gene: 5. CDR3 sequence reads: CASSQGSSGKETQYF. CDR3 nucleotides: TGCGCCAGCAGCCAAGGGTCCAGCGGGAAAGAGACCCAGTACTTC.

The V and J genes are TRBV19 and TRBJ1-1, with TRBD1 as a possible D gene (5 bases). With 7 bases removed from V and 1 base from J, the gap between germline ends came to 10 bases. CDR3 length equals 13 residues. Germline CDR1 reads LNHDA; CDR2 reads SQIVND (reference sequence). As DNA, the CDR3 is TGTGCCAGTAAACAGGCCACGAACACTGAAGCTTTCTTT. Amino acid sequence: CASKQATNTEAFF. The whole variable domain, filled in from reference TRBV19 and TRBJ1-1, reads DGGITQSPKYLFRKEGQNVTLSCEQNLNHDAMYWYRQDPGQGLRLIYYSQIVNDFQKGDIAEGYSVSREKKESFPLTVTSAQKNPTAFYLCASKQATNTEAFFGQGTRLTVV.

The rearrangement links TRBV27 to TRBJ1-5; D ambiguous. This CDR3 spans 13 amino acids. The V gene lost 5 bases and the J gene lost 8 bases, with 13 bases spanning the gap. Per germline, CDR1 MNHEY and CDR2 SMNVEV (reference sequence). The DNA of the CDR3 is TGTGCCAGCAGTCTCTCCAGGAATGAGCCCCAGCATTTT. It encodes CASSLSRNEPQHF.

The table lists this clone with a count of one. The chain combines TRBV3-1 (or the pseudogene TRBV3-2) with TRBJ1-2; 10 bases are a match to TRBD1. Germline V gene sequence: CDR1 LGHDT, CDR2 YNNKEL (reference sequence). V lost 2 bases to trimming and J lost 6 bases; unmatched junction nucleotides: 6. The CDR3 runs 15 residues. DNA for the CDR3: TGTGCCAGCAGCCAATCAGACAGGGGGCCACATGGCTACACCTTC. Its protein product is CASSQSDRGPHGYTF.

CDR3 protein: CASRSTETYTGELFF. CDR3 bases: TGTGCCAGTCGATCGACAGAAACTTACACCGGGGAGCTGTTTTTT. The chain combines TRBV19 with TRBJ2-2; a weak D match, TRBD1 (5 bases). V was trimmed by 8 bases and J by 3 bases, leaving 16 bases between them. Germline assignment: CDR1 LNHDA and CDR2 SQIVND (reference sequence). The CDR3 extends over 15 amino acids.

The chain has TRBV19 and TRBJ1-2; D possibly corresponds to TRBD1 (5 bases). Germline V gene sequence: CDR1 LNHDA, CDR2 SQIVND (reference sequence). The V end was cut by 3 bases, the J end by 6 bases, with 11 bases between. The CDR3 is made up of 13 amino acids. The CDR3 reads CASSMRTTDGYTF. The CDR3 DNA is TGTGCCAGTAGTATGAGGACAACAGATGGCTACACCTTC.

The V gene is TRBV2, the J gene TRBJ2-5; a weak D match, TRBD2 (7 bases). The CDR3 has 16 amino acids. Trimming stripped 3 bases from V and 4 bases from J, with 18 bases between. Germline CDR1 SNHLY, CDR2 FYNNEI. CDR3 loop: CASSESGGGRSETQYF. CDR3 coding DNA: TGTGCCAGCAGTGAGAGTGGGGGGGGCCGGTCAGAGACCCAGTACTTC.

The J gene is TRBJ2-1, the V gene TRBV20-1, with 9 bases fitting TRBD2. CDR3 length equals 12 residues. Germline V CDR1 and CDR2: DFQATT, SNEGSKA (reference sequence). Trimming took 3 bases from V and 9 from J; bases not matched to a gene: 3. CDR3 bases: TGCAGTGCTAGTAGCGGGGGAGGTGAGCAGTTCTTC. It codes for CSASSGGGEQFF.

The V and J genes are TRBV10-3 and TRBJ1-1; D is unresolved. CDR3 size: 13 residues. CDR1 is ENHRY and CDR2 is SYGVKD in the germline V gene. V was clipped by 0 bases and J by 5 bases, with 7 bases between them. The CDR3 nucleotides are TGTGCCATCAGTGAGTCGCGCGCTACTGAAGCTTTCTTT. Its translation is CAISESRATEAFF.

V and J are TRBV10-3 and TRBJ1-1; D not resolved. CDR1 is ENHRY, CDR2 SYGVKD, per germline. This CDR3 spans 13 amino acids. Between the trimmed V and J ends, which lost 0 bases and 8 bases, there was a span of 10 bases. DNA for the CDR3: TGTGCCATCAGTGAGTCGGTGGGCATAGAAGCTTTCTTT. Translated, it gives CAISESVGIEAFF.

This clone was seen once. The CDR3 here is CASSSQREGTDTQYF. CDR3 bases: TGTGCCAGTAGTTCACAGCGGGAGGGCACAGATACGCAGTATTTT. The J gene is TRBJ2-3, the V gene TRBV19; TRBD2 matches 9 bases. The CDR3 is 15 amino acids. In germline, CDR1 is LNHDA, CDR2 SQIVND (reference sequence). Trimming took 5 bases from V and 1 from J; bases not matched to a gene: 4.

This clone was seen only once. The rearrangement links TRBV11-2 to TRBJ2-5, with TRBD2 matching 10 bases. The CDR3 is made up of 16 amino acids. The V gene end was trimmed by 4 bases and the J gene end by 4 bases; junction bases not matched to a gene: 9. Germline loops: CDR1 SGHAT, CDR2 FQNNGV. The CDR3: CASSSGTSDLRETQYF. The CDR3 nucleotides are TGTGCCAGCAGCTCAGGGACTAGCGACCTCCGAGAGACCCAGTACTTC.

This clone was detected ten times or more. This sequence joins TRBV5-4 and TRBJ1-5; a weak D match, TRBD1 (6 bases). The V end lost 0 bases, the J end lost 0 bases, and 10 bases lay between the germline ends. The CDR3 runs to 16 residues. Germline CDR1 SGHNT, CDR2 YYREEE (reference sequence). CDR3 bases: TGTGCCAGCAGCTTGGATGGACAGTTTAGCAATCAGCCCCAGCATTTT. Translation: CASSLDGQFSNQPQHF.

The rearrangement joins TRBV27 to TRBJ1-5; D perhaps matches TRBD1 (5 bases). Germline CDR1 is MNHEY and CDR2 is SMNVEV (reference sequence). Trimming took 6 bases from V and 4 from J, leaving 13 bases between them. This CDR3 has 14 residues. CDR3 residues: CASRDGGTNQPQHF. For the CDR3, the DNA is TGTGCCAGCAGGGACGGGGGGACTAATCAGCCCCAGCATTTT.

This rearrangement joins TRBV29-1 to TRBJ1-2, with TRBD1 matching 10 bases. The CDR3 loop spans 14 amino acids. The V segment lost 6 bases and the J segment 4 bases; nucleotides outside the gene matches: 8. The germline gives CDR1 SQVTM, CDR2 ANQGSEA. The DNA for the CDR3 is TGCAGCGTAAACCGGGACAGGGGCCTCTATGGCTACACCTTC. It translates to CSVNRDRGLYGYTF. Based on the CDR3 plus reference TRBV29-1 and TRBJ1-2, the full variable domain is SAVISQKPSRDICQRGTSLTIQCQVDSQVTMMFWYRQQPGQSLTLIATANQGSEATYESGFVIDKFPISRPNLTFSTLTVSNMSPEDSSIYLCSVNRDRGLYGYTFGSGTRLTVV.

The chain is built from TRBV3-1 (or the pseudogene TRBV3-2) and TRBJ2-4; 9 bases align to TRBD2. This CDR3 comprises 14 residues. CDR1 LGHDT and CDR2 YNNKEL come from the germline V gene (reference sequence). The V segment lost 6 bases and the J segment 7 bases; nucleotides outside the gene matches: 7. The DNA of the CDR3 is TGTGCCAGCAGTTTTAGCGGGAGCGAGAACATTCAGTACTTC. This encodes CASSFSGSENIQYF.

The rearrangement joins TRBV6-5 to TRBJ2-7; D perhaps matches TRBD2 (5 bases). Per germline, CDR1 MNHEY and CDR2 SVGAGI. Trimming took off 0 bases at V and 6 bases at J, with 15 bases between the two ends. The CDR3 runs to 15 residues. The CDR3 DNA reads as TGTGCCAGCAGTTACTCGTGGCAGGTCCTAGCCGAGCAGTACTTC. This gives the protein CASSYSWQVLAEQYF.

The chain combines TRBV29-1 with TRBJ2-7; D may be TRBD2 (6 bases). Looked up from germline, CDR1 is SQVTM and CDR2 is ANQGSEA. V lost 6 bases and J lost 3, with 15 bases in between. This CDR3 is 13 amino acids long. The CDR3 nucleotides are TGCAGCGTGCGGGGCAGGGTGAGCTACGAGCAGTACTTC. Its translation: CSVRGRVSYEQYF.

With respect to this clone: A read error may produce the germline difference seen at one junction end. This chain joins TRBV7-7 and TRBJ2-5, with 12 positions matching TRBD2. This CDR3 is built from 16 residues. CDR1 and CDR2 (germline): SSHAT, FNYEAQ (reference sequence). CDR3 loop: CASSPGLAGYQETQYF. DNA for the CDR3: TGTGCTAGCAGCCCCGGACTAGCGGGGTACCAAGAGACCCAGTACTTC.

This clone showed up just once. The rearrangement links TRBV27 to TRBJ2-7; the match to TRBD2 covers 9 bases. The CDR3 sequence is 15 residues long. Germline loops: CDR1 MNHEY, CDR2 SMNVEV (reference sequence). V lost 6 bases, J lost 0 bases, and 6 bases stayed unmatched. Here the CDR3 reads CASSRGLANSYEQYF. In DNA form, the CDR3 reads TGTGCCAGCAGCCGAGGACTAGCGAACTCCTACGAGCAGTACTTC.